The 27 T cell receptor beta chains presented below share a single source sample, sequenced in a study of CD8+ T cells in alopecia areata. Reverse transcribed after extraction, RNA yielded cDNA as the sequencing template. Assay used: immunoSEQ multiplex PCR; TCRdb lists only in-frame clones, some missing. The sample includes about 130,000 clones, approximately 53% seen only once; the top ten take 4.5% to 5.5%. The source material was CD4+ T cells sorted from blood, sampled at week 0. The receptor source for this set is a human donor with alopecia areata.

The chain has TRBV7-3 and TRBJ1-2; D is possibly TRBD1 (6 bases). The CDR3 spans 16 residues. Germline assignment: CDR1 SGHTA and CDR2 FQGTGA. The V end was cut by 2 bases, the J end by 4 bases, with 17 bases between. In DNA, the CDR3 is TGTGCCAGCAGCTTAGTGGGACATCCCTGGAGCTATGGCTACACCTTC. Amino acid sequence: CASSLVGHPWSYGYTF.

The chain employs TRBV6-5 and TRBJ2-5; weak D call: TRBD2 (6 bases). Germline V gene lookup returns CDR1 MNHEY and CDR2 SVGAGI. V lost 0 bases to trimming and J lost 4 bases, with 12 bases between them. The CDR3 consists of 15 residues. In DNA, the CDR3 is TGTGCCAGCAGTTACTCGAATCGGGGAGGAGAGACCCAGTACTTC. Protein sequence: CASSYSNRGGETQYF.

This rearrangement joins TRBV2 to TRBJ2-3; no clear D gene. The CDR3 has 14 amino acids. V lost 4 bases to trimming and J lost 0 bases, with 8 bases between them. CDR1 and CDR2 (germline): SNHLY, FYNNEI. In DNA form, the CDR3 reads TGTGCCAGCAGTGCTGTTACTAGCACAGATACGCAGTATTTT. It translates to CASSAVTSTDTQYF.

Only a few counts were recorded for this clone. V and J are TRBV2 and TRBJ1-2; 8 positions agree with TRBD1. Germline-derived CDR1 and CDR2 are SNHLY and FYNNEI. Trimming at V came to 0 bases and at J to 4 bases, leaving 4 bases not matched to a gene. There are 15 residues in the CDR3. The CDR3 DNA follows: TGTGCCAGCAGTGAAGCCAGGGGGCAAGGCTATGGCTACACCTTC. This gives the protein CASSEARGQGYGYTF.

The gene calls are TRBV5-6 and TRBJ2-3; TRBD2 aligns across 12 bases. The CDR3 totals 15 residues. The germline V gene has CDR1 SGHDT and CDR2 YYEEEE. Trimming took 4 bases from V and 4 from J; bases not matched to a gene: 4. The CDR3 DNA follows: TGTGCCAGCAGCCGACTAGCGGGAGTTTCAGATACGCAGTATTTT. It yields the protein CASSRLAGVSDTQYF. The full variable domain, with the rest looked up from reference TRBV5-6 and TRBJ2-3, is DAGVTQSPTHLIKTRGQQVTLRCSPKSGHDTVSWYQQALGQGPQFIFQYYEEEERQRGNFPDRFSGHQFPNYSSELNVNALLLGDSALYLCASSRLAGVSDTQYFGPGTRLTVL.

This chain uses TRBV7-2 with TRBJ1-3, with 8 bases identical to TRBD1. CDR3 length: 14 amino acids. V gave up 5 bases and J gave up 4 bases; unmatched junction bases: 4. CDR1 and CDR2 (germline): SGHTA, FQGNSA. CDR3 residues: CASSNRQGGNTIYF. DNA of the CDR3: TGTGCCAGCAGCAACCGACAGGGGGGAAACACCATATATTTT.

The chain carries TRBV30 and TRBJ1-5; D gene uncertain. Trimming pared 3 bases from V and 1 base from J, leaving 10 bases between. Germline V gene lookup returns CDR1 GTSNPN and CDR2 SVGIG (reference sequence). The CDR3 contains 14 residues. The CDR3 reads CAWRSDGSNQPQHF. CDR3 nucleotides: TGTGCCTGGAGATCAGACGGGAGCAATCAGCCCCAGCATTTT. The full variable domain, with the rest looked up from reference TRBV30 and TRBJ1-5, is SQTIHQWPATLVQPVGSPLSLECTVEGTSNPNLYWYRQAAGRGLQLLFYSVGIGQISSEVPQNLSASRPQDRQFILSSKKLLLSDSGFYLCAWRSDGSNQPQHFGDGTRLSIL.

The chain employs TRBV6-5 and TRBJ2-7, with 7 bases lining up with TRBD2. The length of the CDR3 is 14 residues. J lost 3 bases, V lost 6 bases, and 8 bases had no gene match. Germline lookup yields CDR1 MNHEY and CDR2 SVGAGI. CDR3 protein: CASSPSGGDYEQYF. CDR3 bases: TGTGCCAGCAGCCCCTCGGGGGGAGACTACGAGCAGTACTTC.

V and J are TRBV28 and TRBJ2-7; D may be TRBD1 (5 bases). Germline V gene sequence: CDR1 MDHEN, CDR2 SYDVKM. This CDR3 contains 11 residues. Trimming took off 8 bases at V and 7 bases at J, with 12 bases between the two ends. CDR3 residues: CASSGSQEQYF. CDR3 in DNA: TGTGCCAGCTCAGGGTCTCAGGAGCAGTACTTC.

The V gene is TRBV6-5, the J gene TRBJ1-2, with 8 bases matching TRBD1. Trimming cost V 4 bases and J 6 bases; bases outside gene matches: 10. Looked up from germline, CDR1 is MNHEY and CDR2 is SVGAGI. This CDR3 contains 15 residues. CDR3 bases: TGTGCCAGCAGTTCTCCACTAGGGACAGGTGATGGCTACACCTTC. Residues: CASSSPLGTGDGYTF.

The chain has TRBV7-2 and TRBJ1-5; unclear D gene. The CDR3 totals 16 residues. The germline gives CDR1 SGHTA, CDR2 FQGNSA. V was clipped by 3 bases and J by 0 bases, with 12 bases between them. The DNA for the CDR3 is TGTGCCAGCAGCTTGGTGGGAACGTCTAGCAATCAGCCCCAGCATTTT. Its protein is CASSLVGTSSNQPQHF.

The V and J genes are TRBV30 and TRBJ2-5; D is uncertain. V was trimmed by 0 bases and J by 3 bases, leaving 8 bases between them. This CDR3 region has 13 residues. Germline loops: CDR1 GTSNPN, CDR2 SVGIG (reference sequence). Here the CDR3 reads CAWSVGQEETQYF. Written as DNA, the CDR3 is TGTGCCTGGAGTGTAGGGCAGGAAGAGACCCAGTACTTC.

The gene calls are TRBV5-1 and TRBJ2-7, with D maybe TRBD2 (5 bases). The CDR3 totals 15 residues. Trimming took 2 bases from V and 5 from J, leaving 17 bases between them. The V gene's germline CDR1 is SGHRS and CDR2 YFSETQ. The CDR3 DNA follows: TGCGCCAGCAGCTTTCCCGAGAAACTAGGGAACGAGCAGTACTTC. Protein product: CASSFPEKLGNEQYF.

This clone appeared a few times. This sequence joins TRBV18 and TRBJ2-1; D is undetermined. The CDR3 length is 16 residues. The germline V and J ends were trimmed by 2 bases and 0 bases, with 11 bases remaining between them. Per the germline V gene, CDR1 is KGHSH and CDR2 is LQKENI. The CDR3 DNA is TGTGCCAGCTCACCATCCGGTTCAGGCTCCTACAATGAGCAGTTCTTC. Translated, it gives CASSPSGSGSYNEQFF.

The chain combines TRBV9 with TRBJ2-7; D not certain. The CDR3 loop spans 13 amino acids. Deletions cut 0 bases from V and 1 base from J, with 5 bases between. Germline V gives CDR1 SGDLS, CDR2 YYNGEE. This chain's CDR3 is CASSVEGSYEQYF. The CDR3 bases are TGTGCCAGCAGCGTAGAGGGATCCTACGAGCAGTACTTC.

This clone was detected only a few times. The chain joins TRBV5-1 to TRBJ2-7; 10 bases match TRBD2. The CDR3 is made up of 16 amino acids. The junction had 16 bases not matched to a gene; V was cut back by 4 bases and J by 9 bases. Germline V gives CDR1 SGHRS, CDR2 YFSETQ. CDR3 DNA sequence: TGCGCCAGCAGCCCCATGACTAGCGGGCCCTCCTCCGGGCAGTACTTC. This codes for CASSPMTSGPSSGQYF.

The V gene is TRBV5-1, the J gene TRBJ1-1; D gene uncertain. This CDR3 comprises 15 residues. Germline V CDR1 and CDR2: SGHRS, YFSETQ. V was shortened by 3 bases and J by 0 bases, with 12 bases between the two germline ends. The CDR3 is CASSSNIGMNTEAFF. The CDR3 nucleotides read TGCGCCAGCAGCTCCAACATTGGGATGAACACTGAAGCTTTCTTT. Using reference TRBV5-1 and TRBJ1-1 for the parts outside the CDR3, the full variable domain is KAGVTQTPRYLIKTRGQQVTLSCSPISGHRSVSWYQQTPGQGLQFLFEYFSETQRNKGNFPGRFSGRQFSNSRSEMNVSTLELGDSALYLCASSSNIGMNTEAFFGQGTRLTVV.

The rearrangement joins TRBV2 to TRBJ2-1; no firm D call. The germline gives CDR1 SNHLY, CDR2 FYNNEI. Trimming pared 6 bases from V and 0 bases from J, leaving 9 bases between. This CDR3 contains 14 residues. In DNA, the CDR3 is TGTGCCAGCAGGACGGCAGACTCCTACAATGAGCAGTTCTTC. Its translation is CASRTADSYNEQFF.

The rearrangement joins TRBV30 to TRBJ2-2; D is unclear. CDR1 and CDR2 from the germline V gene are GTSNPN and SVGIG (reference sequence). CDR3 length: 11 amino acids. V shed 0 bases and J shed 7 bases, with 3 bases lying between them. CDR3: CAWSVSGELFF. The CDR3 coding sequence is TGTGCCTGGAGTGTTAGCGGGGAGCTGTTTTTT.

This clone has only a few counts. The genes are TRBV7-2 and TRBJ1-6; 10 nucleotides align to TRBD1. CDR1 and CDR2 (germline): SGHTA, FQGNSA. The CDR3 consists of 15 residues. Germline trimming cut 1 base from V and 9 bases from J; bases unmatched to any gene: 3. The CDR3 is CASSLGQGAGSPLHF. DNA of the CDR3: TGTGCCAGCAGCTTAGGACAGGGGGCAGGTTCACCCCTCCACTTT.

The chain recombines TRBV30 with TRBJ1-4; D is unclear. This CDR3 spans 15 amino acids. The V and J ends lost 0 bases and 2 bases respectively, with 10 bases between them. In germline, CDR1 is GTSNPN, CDR2 SVGIG (reference sequence). This CDR3 is CAWSVRGPTNEKLFF. DNA for the CDR3: TGTGCCTGGAGTGTACGAGGACCCACTAATGAAAAACTGTTTTTT.

This chain connects TRBV19 to TRBJ2-1; 9 bases match TRBD2. Germline V gene sequence: CDR1 LNHDA, CDR2 SQIVND (reference sequence). The CDR3 runs to 14 residues. V lost 6 bases to trimming and J lost 4 bases; unmatched junction nucleotides: 4. The CDR3 reads CASRRREGYNEQFF. The CDR3 region has the DNA TGTGCCAGTAGGAGGCGGGAGGGGTACAATGAGCAGTTCTTC. Based on the CDR3 plus reference TRBV19 and TRBJ2-1, the full variable domain is DGGITQSPKYLFRKEGQNVTLSCEQNLNHDAMYWYRQDPGQGLRLIYYSQIVNDFQKGDIAEGYSVSREKKESFPLTVTSAQKNPTAFYLCASRRREGYNEQFFGPGTRLTVL.

The chain is built from TRBV4-3 and TRBJ2-7, with a possible D match to TRBD1 (5 bases). Trimming shortened V by 0 bases and J by 6 bases, and 6 bases separated the two germline ends. CDR3 length: 12 residues. The V gene's germline CDR1 is LGHNA and CDR2 YSLEER. CDR3 region: CASSQDQGEQYF. The CDR3 DNA follows: TGCGCCAGCAGCCAAGATCAGGGCGAGCAGTACTTC.

The chain is built from TRBV18 and TRBJ2-1, with TRBD2 matching 10 bases. J gave up 5 bases and V 4 bases, and 17 bases lay outside the gene matches. The CDR3 extends over 19 amino acids. From germline, CDR1 is KGHSH and CDR2 LQKENI. The CDR3 DNA is TGTGCCAGCTCACTAAACTCCCTAGCGGGAGACGCGTCAGACAATGAGCAGTTCTTC. Its protein is CASSLNSLAGDASDNEQFF.

This clone was observed a handful of times. The chain employs TRBV6-5 and TRBJ2-7; 10 nucleotides align to TRBD2. Germline loops: CDR1 MNHEY, CDR2 SVGAGI. After removal of 6 bases from V and 6 bases from J, the junction contained 8 bases not matched to a gene. The CDR3 is made up of 14 amino acids. CDR3 region: CASSRASGSIEQYF. In DNA, the CDR3 is TGTGCCAGCAGCCGGGCTAGCGGGAGTATCGAGCAGTACTTC.

This clone has a handful of counts. The chain joins TRBV7-2 to TRBJ1-3; 7 nucleotides align to TRBD1. Germline CDR1 reads SGHTA; CDR2 reads FQGNSA. The CDR3 is made up of 16 amino acids. V dropped 5 bases and J dropped 0; count of bases not matched to a gene: 7. CDR3 in amino acids: CASSVGQQSSGNTIYF. The CDR3 DNA follows: TGTGCCAGCAGCGTGGGACAGCAAAGCTCTGGAAACACCATATATTTT.

V is TRBV7-9 and J is TRBJ2-3; 7 positions match TRBD2. The V and J ends lost 1 base and 4 bases, in that order; junction bases with no gene match: 2. Germline assignment: CDR1 SEHNR and CDR2 FQNEAQ (reference sequence). The CDR3 loop spans 14 amino acids. The CDR3 is CASSLGLAADTQYF. The DNA for the CDR3 is TGTGCCAGCAGCTTAGGGCTAGCGGCAGATACGCAGTATTTT.